Listed here are 18 T cell receptor beta chains from one sample, sequenced in a study of OX40 agonist ivuxolimab in advanced cancers. The method was immunoSEQ multiplex PCR; TCRdb's version includes in-frame clones alone and lacks a portion of them. This sample carries 70,000 to 80,000 clones, approximately 81% of them seen once, and the ten largest clones take 15% to 20%. The sample in question was CD4+ or CD8+ T cells sorted from blood, obtained in a trial of the OX40 agonist ivuxolimab. All receptors derive from an adult with an advanced solid tumor such as melanoma, head and neck, liver or kidney cancer.

The CDR3 DNA is TGTGCCAGTAGTGCTCCGGGACAGGGGGTCCAGCCCCAGCATTTT. It yields the protein CASSAPGQGVQPQHF. The chain recombines TRBV19 with TRBJ1-5, with 11 bases aligning to TRBD1. The V segment lost 5 bases and the J segment 7 bases; nucleotides outside the gene matches: 7. The CDR3 sequence is 15 residues long. Germline loops: CDR1 LNHDA, CDR2 SQIVND (reference sequence).

The rearrangement uses TRBV4-2 and TRBJ2-1, with D unclear. Germline-derived CDR1 and CDR2 are LGHNA and YNFKEQ. This CDR3 has 15 residues. Trimming left V 4 bases short and J 5 bases short, with 15 bases between. CDR3 in DNA: TGTGCCAGCAGCCCGCTCGCGGTCTTTAACAATGAGCAGTTCTTC. Translated: CASSPLAVFNNEQFF.

The J gene is TRBJ2-5, the V gene TRBV7-6, with 7 bases that match TRBD2. Germline lookup yields CDR1 SGHVS and CDR2 FNYEAQ. The V segment lost 3 bases and the J segment 4 bases; nucleotides outside the gene matches: 5. The CDR3 consists of 14 residues. DNA of the CDR3: TGTGCCAGCAGCTTCCCGGGACTACCAGAGACCCAGTACTTC. Its translation is CASSFPGLPETQYF.

This sequence joins TRBV6-5 and TRBJ2-5; TRBD2 is a possible D gene (5 bases). Germline V gene data show CDR1 as MNHEY and CDR2 as SVGAGI. The length of the CDR3 is 11 residues. Trimming took off 8 bases at V and 4 bases at J, with 8 bases between the two ends. CDR3 amino acids: CASQRAETQYF. CDR3 sequence (DNA): TGTGCCAGCCAGAGGGCAGAGACCCAGTACTTC.

The V call is TRBV5-4, the J call TRBJ2-2; TRBD1 matches 7 bases. Germline V CDR1 and CDR2: SGHNT, YYREEE (reference sequence). The CDR3 is made up of 17 amino acids. Germline trimming cut 3 bases from V and 6 bases from J; bases unmatched to any gene: 14. The CDR3 DNA reads TGTGCCAGCAGCTCTAAGACAGGGATGAGTTTATCCGGGGAGCTGTTTTTT. Residues: CASSSKTGMSLSGELFF.

This chain uses TRBV27 with TRBJ2-1, with unresolved D. Trimming took off 2 bases at V and 9 bases at J, with 8 bases between the two ends. The CDR3 consists of 12 residues. Germline CDR1 is MNHEY and CDR2 is SMNVEV (reference sequence). CDR3: CASSLPPSEQFF. The CDR3 DNA reads as TGTGCCAGCAGTTTACCCCCCAGTGAGCAGTTCTTC.

The chain uses TRBV18 and TRBJ2-1; D uncertain. There are 13 residues in the CDR3. Germline V gene data show CDR1 as KGHSH and CDR2 as LQKENI. Between the trimmed V and J ends, which lost 4 bases and 2 bases, there was a span of 6 bases. The CDR3 nucleotides read TGTGCCAGCTCACATGGTACCTACAATGAGCAGTTCTTC. The encoded protein is CASSHGTYNEQFF.

The chain has TRBV5-1 and TRBJ1-2; no reliable D call. The germline gives CDR1 SGHRS, CDR2 YFSETQ. V lost 5 bases and J lost 2, with 19 bases in between. This CDR3 is built from 16 residues. CDR3 in amino acids: CASRQVSGDPNYGYTF. As DNA, the CDR3 is TGCGCCAGCAGGCAAGTCTCAGGAGACCCAAACTATGGCTACACCTTC.

V and J are TRBV29-1 and TRBJ1-2; D unresolved. V shed 2 bases and J shed 7 bases, with 14 bases lying between them. The CDR3 sequence is 13 residues long. The germline CDR1 and CDR2 sequences are SQVTM and ANQGSEA. CDR3: CSVEPTPGSGYTF. The CDR3 DNA reads TGCAGCGTTGAACCCACTCCTGGGTCTGGCTACACCTTC.

V is TRBV25-1 and J is TRBJ2-1; TRBD1 matches at 11 bases. Looked up from germline, CDR1 is MGHDK and CDR2 is SYGVNS. This CDR3 is built from 17 residues. The junction had 8 bases not matched to a gene; V was cut back by 4 bases and J by 3 bases. In DNA form, the CDR3 reads TGTGCCAGCAGTGCTCTTCCCGGGACAGGGGGCTACAATGAGCAGTTCTTC. Translated: CASSALPGTGGYNEQFF.

The chain recombines TRBV15 with TRBJ2-7, with TRBD2 identical over 10 bases. The V segment lost 0 bases and the J segment 3 bases; nucleotides outside the gene matches: 5. The germline V gene encodes CDR1 LNHNV and CDR2 YYDKDF (reference sequence). The CDR3 length is 16 residues. CDR3 in DNA: TGTGCCACCAGCAGAGATCGGTCTAGCGGGAGCTACGAGCAGTACTTC. Translation: CATSRDRSSGSYEQYF. Full variable domain (outside the CDR3, taken from reference TRBV15 and TRBJ2-7): DAMVIQNPRYQVTQFGKPVTLSCSQTLNHNVMYWYQQKSSQAPKLLFHYYDKDFNNEADTPDNFQSRRPNTSFCFLDIRSPGLGDTAMYLCATSRDRSSGSYEQYFGPGTRLTVT.

V and J are TRBV5-6 and TRBJ2-1; TRBD2 might be the D (5 bases). V gave up 4 bases and J gave up 4 bases, with 12 bases separating them. Germline CDR1 SGHDT, CDR2 YYEEEE. This CDR3 has 14 residues. The CDR3 region has the DNA TGTGCCAGCAGCCCAGCGGCGGGTTACAATGAGCAGTTCTTC. The encoded protein is CASSPAAGYNEQFF.

This clone was observed once. J is TRBJ1-2 and V is TRBV29-1, with a weak D call TRBD1 (5 bases). This CDR3 is 16 amino acids long. From germline, CDR1 is SQVTM and CDR2 ANQGSEA. The germline V and J ends were trimmed by 6 bases and 4 bases, with 24 bases remaining between them. CDR3 sequence: CSVGRGGARGGYGYTF. CDR3 nucleotides: TGCAGCGTGGGAAGGGGAGGGGCCCGCGGGGGCTATGGCTACACCTTC.

The chain uses TRBV5-1 and TRBJ2-2, with a tentative D call TRBD1 (5 bases). Looked up from germline, CDR1 is SGHRS and CDR2 is YFSETQ. This CDR3 region has 15 residues. Trimming left V 1 base short and J 3 bases short, with 10 bases between. For the CDR3, the DNA is TGCGCCAGCAGCTTGTTCAGGGTTGACACCGGGGAGCTGTTTTTT. This gives the protein CASSLFRVDTGELFF.

The chain links TRBV19 to TRBJ1-5; TRBD1 matches 12 bases. CDR3 length: 16 residues. Germline CDR1 is LNHDA and CDR2 is SQIVND (reference sequence). The V and J ends lost 6 bases and 4 bases, in that order; junction bases with no gene match: 7. This CDR3 reads CASRFGTGGSNQPQHF. The CDR3 DNA follows: TGTGCCAGTAGGTTTGGGACAGGGGGCAGTAATCAGCCCCAGCATTTT.

The V call is TRBV5-1, the J call TRBJ1-6; D unresolved. Germline-derived CDR1 and CDR2 are SGHRS and YFSETQ. Trimming left V 2 bases short and J 0 bases short, with 6 bases between. CDR3 size: 15 residues. The DNA for the CDR3 is TGCGCCAGCAGCTTTGGGAGCTCCTATAATTCACCCCTCCACTTT. Residues: CASSFGSSYNSPLHF. Based on the CDR3 plus reference TRBV5-1 and TRBJ1-6, the full variable domain is KAGVTQTPRYLIKTRGQQVTLSCSPISGHRSVSWYQQTPGQGLQFLFEYFSETQRNKGNFPGRFSGRQFSNSRSEMNVSTLELGDSALYLCASSFGSSYNSPLHFGNGTRLTVT.

V usage is TRBV11-2 and J usage is TRBJ2-2; maybe TRBD1 (6 bases). Per the germline V gene, CDR1 is SGHAT and CDR2 is FQNNGV. The CDR3 runs 17 residues. V was trimmed by 4 bases and J by 2 bases, leaving 17 bases between them. CDR3 coding DNA: TGTGCCAGCAGCTCCACAAGGAACAGGGTAAACACCGGGGAGCTGTTTTTT. Translating it yields CASSSTRNRVNTGELFF.

J is TRBJ2-2 and V is TRBV5-1; TRBD2 is a possible D gene (6 bases). The germline CDR1 and CDR2 sequences are SGHRS and YFSETQ. The CDR3 loop spans 14 amino acids. Between the trimmed V and J ends, which lost 2 bases and 4 bases, there was a span of 9 bases. The CDR3 nucleotides read TGCGCCAGCAGCTTCGGGGGAGGCACCGGGGAGCTGTTTTTT. It yields the protein CASSFGGGTGELFF.